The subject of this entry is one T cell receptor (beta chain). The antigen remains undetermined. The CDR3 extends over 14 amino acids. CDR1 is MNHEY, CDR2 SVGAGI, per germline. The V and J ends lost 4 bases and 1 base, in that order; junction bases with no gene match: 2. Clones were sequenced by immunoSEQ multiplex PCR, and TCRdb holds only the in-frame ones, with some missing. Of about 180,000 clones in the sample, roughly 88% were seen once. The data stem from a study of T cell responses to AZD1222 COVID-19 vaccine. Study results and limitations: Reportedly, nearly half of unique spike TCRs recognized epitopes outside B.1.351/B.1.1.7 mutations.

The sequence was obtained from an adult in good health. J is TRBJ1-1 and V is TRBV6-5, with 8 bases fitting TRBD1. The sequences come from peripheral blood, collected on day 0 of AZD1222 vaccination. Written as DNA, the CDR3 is TGTGCCAGCAGTTTTGACAGGGGGAACACTGAAGCTTTCTTT. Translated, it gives CASSFDRGNTEAFF.